This entry lists 25 T cell receptor beta chains sequenced from one sample in a study of blood T cell repertoires in COVID-19. This table comes from immunoSEQ multiplex PCR, and its TCRdb copy is limited to in-frame clones, with some not included. The sample consists of roughly 80,000 clones, over 80% of them appearing once. The specimen was peripheral blood. The receptors come from a man in his fifties with acute or convalescent COVID-19.

The chain joins TRBV10-2 to TRBJ1-1, with D perhaps TRBD1 (6 bases). In germline, CDR1 is WSHSY, CDR2 SAAADI. Trimming shortened V by 6 bases and J by 0 bases, and 8 bases separated the two germline ends. CDR3 length: 13 residues. The CDR3 loop reads CASRDSVNTEAFF. The CDR3 DNA reads TGCGCCAGCAGGGACAGCGTGAACACTGAAGCTTTCTTT.

This clone was counted a few times. CDR3 DNA sequence: TGCGCCAGCAGCCAAGAAGTTTGGACAGGGATTAGGCAGGATACGCAGTATTTT. Translation gives CASSQEVWTGIRQDTQYF. The chain is built from TRBV4-3 and TRBJ2-3, with 8 bases identical to TRBD1. Unmatched junction bases numbered 14, after V lost 0 bases and J lost 6 bases. Per the germline V gene, CDR1 is LGHNA and CDR2 is YSLEER. The CDR3 sequence is 18 residues long.

The chain recombines TRBV5-1 with TRBJ2-3; 7 bases are a match to TRBD1. CDR3 length equals 13 residues. Germline CDR1 reads SGHRS; CDR2 reads YFSETQ. V lost 0 bases, J lost 5 bases, and 0 bases stayed unmatched. CDR3 loop: CASSLGDRDTQYF. The CDR3 DNA is TGCGCCAGCAGCTTGGGGGACAGAGATACGCAGTATTTT.

The chain employs TRBV19 and TRBJ1-5, with D unclear. Germline V gives CDR1 LNHDA, CDR2 SQIVND (reference sequence). The CDR3 extends over 13 amino acids. V lost 8 bases, J lost 4 bases, and 12 bases lay in between. CDR3 residues: CASQRVLNQPQHF. In nucleotides, the CDR3 is TGTGCCAGTCAACGGGTTTTAAATCAGCCCCAGCATTTT.

This rearrangement joins TRBV7-2 to TRBJ1-2; 11 bases match TRBD1. The CDR3 totals 14 residues. Trimming at V came to 5 bases and at J to 4 bases, leaving 3 bases not matched to a gene. Germline V gives CDR1 SGHTA, CDR2 FQGNSA. The CDR3 protein is CASSPGQGAYGYTF. The CDR3 nucleotides read TGTGCCAGCAGCCCAGGACAGGGGGCCTATGGCTACACCTTC.

V is TRBV27 and J is TRBJ1-6, with 7 nucleotides matching TRBD1. V lost 0 bases, J lost 6 bases, and 8 bases stayed unmatched. This CDR3 is 17 amino acids long. Germline CDR1 and CDR2: MNHEY and SMNVEV (reference sequence). As DNA, the CDR3 is TGTGCCAGCAGTTTATCCCCGACAGGGACAGTTAATTCACCCCTCCACTTT. Protein product: CASSLSPTGTVNSPLHF.

The V gene is TRBV19, the J gene TRBJ1-4; 8 bases align to TRBD1. Germline CDR1 and CDR2: LNHDA and SQIVND (reference sequence). J was trimmed by 8 bases and V by 3 bases; bases with no gene match: 11. The CDR3 consists of 16 residues. The CDR3 loop is CASSIRTRDRNEKLFF. CDR3 DNA sequence: TGTGCCAGTAGTATTCGTACCCGGGACAGGAACGAAAAACTGTTTTTT.

V is TRBV9 and J is TRBJ2-7; TRBD1 agrees at 8 bases. Per the germline V gene, CDR1 is SGDLS and CDR2 is YYNGEE. The CDR3 is 15 residues long. Trimming at V came to 0 bases and at J to 1 base, leaving 3 bases not matched to a gene. The CDR3 nucleotides are TGTGCCAGCAGCGTAGATGACAGGGGTTCCTACGAGCAGTACTTC. This encodes CASSVDDRGSYEQYF.

The genes are TRBV5-1 and TRBJ1-5, with 7 bases matching TRBD1. Germline V gives CDR1 SGHRS, CDR2 YFSETQ. J lost 4 bases, V lost 7 bases, and 5 bases had no gene match. The CDR3 totals 13 residues. The CDR3 coding sequence is TGCGCCAGCGGGGACAGACGGAATCAGCCCCAGCATTTT. Its translation is CASGDRRNQPQHF.

This chain links TRBV30 with TRBJ1-2; 9 positions agree with TRBD1. Per germline, CDR1 GTSNPN and CDR2 SVGIG (reference sequence). This CDR3 has 13 amino acids. Trimming at V came to 3 bases and at J to 6 bases, leaving 5 bases not matched to a gene. CDR3 nucleotides: TGTGCCTGGAGACTACAGGGGGCAAATGGCTACACCTTC. It translates to CAWRLQGANGYTF.

The V and J genes are TRBV3-1 (or the pseudogene TRBV3-2) and TRBJ2-4, with TRBD2 identical over 8 bases. The CDR3 sequence is 17 residues long. V lost 1 base and J lost 0; bases outside the gene matches: 5. The germline V gene encodes CDR1 LGHDT and CDR2 YNNKEL (reference sequence). CDR3 in DNA: TGTGCCAGCAGCCAAGGCACTAGCGGATTAGCCAAAAACATTCAGTACTTC. This gives the protein CASSQGTSGLAKNIQYF.

The gene calls are TRBV12-3 or TRBV12-4 and TRBJ1-5, with D maybe TRBD1 (5 bases). V lost 8 bases and J lost 5, with 13 bases in between. The CDR3 sequence is 13 residues long. The CDR3 reads CASHRGGDQPQHF. DNA for the CDR3: TGTGCCAGCCACCGTGGGGGGGATCAGCCCCAGCATTTT.

The chain couples TRBV19 to TRBJ1-2; 8 bases map to TRBD1. CDR1 is LNHDA and CDR2 is SQIVND in the germline V gene (reference sequence). The V segment lost 7 bases and the J segment 2 bases; nucleotides outside the gene matches: 9. The CDR3 is 15 residues long. CDR3 protein: CASTLTGVPNYGYTF. DNA of the CDR3: TGTGCCAGTACTCTGACAGGGGTGCCGAACTATGGCTACACCTTC.

Many counts were recorded for this clone. The chain carries TRBV11-2 and TRBJ2-2; D gene uncertain. Germline V CDR1 and CDR2: SGHAT, FQNNGV. V shed 5 bases and J shed 6 bases, with 13 bases lying between them. The CDR3 length is 14 residues. The CDR3 nucleotides are TGTGCCAGCAGCCATGCACTGAGGCCCGGGGAGCTGTTTTTT. Residues: CASSHALRPGELFF. Filled out from reference TRBV11-2 and TRBJ2-2, the complete variable domain reads EAGVAQSPRYKIIEKRQSVAFWCNPISGHATLYWYQQILGQGPKLLIQFQNNGVVDDSQLPKDRFSAERLKGVDSTLKIQPAKLEDSAVYLCASSHALRPGELFFGEGSRLTVL.

The J gene is TRBJ2-4, the V gene TRBV5-8, with TRBD1 as a possible D gene (6 bases). In germline, CDR1 is SGHTS, CDR2 YDEGEE. The length of the CDR3 is 13 residues. V was cut by 5 bases and J by 9 bases, with 15 bases left in between. CDR3 protein: CASRPTGYGIQYF. The CDR3, as DNA: TGTGCCAGCAGACCTACAGGGTATGGCATTCAGTACTTC.

The chain carries TRBV6-5 and TRBJ1-6; D possibly corresponds to TRBD1 (5 bases). The V end was cut by 4 bases, the J end by 0 bases, with 10 bases between. Looked up from germline, CDR1 is MNHEY and CDR2 is SVGAGI. This CDR3 contains 16 residues. The CDR3 protein is CASSSPGGSYNSPLHF. The DNA of the CDR3 is TGTGCCAGCAGTTCTCCCGGGGGCTCCTATAATTCACCCCTCCACTTT.

The chain couples TRBV5-1 to TRBJ2-3, with 13 bases identical to TRBD2. Per germline, CDR1 SGHRS and CDR2 YFSETQ. V was pared by 4 bases and J by 7 bases, with 3 bases of the junction left unmatched. This CDR3 is 14 amino acids long. The CDR3 is CASSPGLAGHTQYF. CDR3 in DNA: TGCGCCAGCAGCCCGGGACTAGCGGGACATACGCAGTATTTT.

This chain uses TRBV18 with TRBJ1-6; 8 bases align to TRBD1. The CDR3 is 14 residues long. With 6 bases clipped from V and 6 bases from J, the junction kept 4 bases outside the gene matches. The germline V gene encodes CDR1 KGHSH and CDR2 LQKENI. Here the CDR3 DNA reads TGTGCCAGCTCCGGAGGACAGGGTAATTCACCCCTCCACTTT. Amino acid sequence: CASSGGQGNSPLHF.

The rearrangement uses TRBV20-1 and TRBJ2-6; possible D gene TRBD1, 7 bases. Per germline, CDR1 DFQATT and CDR2 SNEGSKA (reference sequence). CDR3 length: 16 residues. With 3 bases removed from V and 0 bases from J, the gap between germline ends came to 12 bases. CDR3 region: CSASAGTVSGANVLTF. The CDR3 bases are TGCAGTGCTAGTGCGGGGACAGTCTCTGGGGCCAACGTCCTGACTTTC.

The chain carries TRBV19 and TRBJ1-1; possible D gene TRBD1, 6 bases. Germline CDR1 and CDR2: LNHDA and SQIVND (reference sequence). Trimming left V 0 bases short and J 4 bases short, with 9 bases between. The length of the CDR3 is 14 residues. In DNA form, the CDR3 reads TGTGCCAGTAGTATAGATAGGGGGGGCACTGAAGCTTTCTTT. Protein: CASSIDRGGTEAFF.

The chain links TRBV7-9 to TRBJ2-2; D is possibly TRBD1 (6 bases). The V gene lost 8 bases and the J gene lost 1 base, with 11 bases spanning the gap. CDR3 length: 14 amino acids. Germline CDR1 SEHNR, CDR2 FQNEAQ (reference sequence). This CDR3 is CASGGQLNTGELFF. CDR3 in DNA: TGTGCCAGCGGAGGACAGCTGAACACCGGGGAGCTGTTTTTT. The full variable domain, its missing parts supplied by reference TRBV7-9 and TRBJ2-2, is DTGVSQNPRHKITKRGQNVTFRCDPISEHNRLYWYRQTLGQGPEFLTYFQNEAQLEKSRLLSDRFSAERPKGSFSTLEIQRTEQGDSAMYLCASGGQLNTGELFFGEGSRLTVL.

The V gene is TRBV2, the J gene TRBJ1-2; D is undetermined. CDR3 size: 11 residues. CDR1 is SNHLY, CDR2 FYNNEI, per germline. The V and J ends lost 8 bases and 8 bases respectively, with 12 bases between them. CDR3 DNA: TGTGCCAGCCCCCGGGGAGACGGCTACACCTTC. Its translation: CASPRGDGYTF.

The chain recombines TRBV14 with TRBJ2-3; 7 bases line up with TRBD2. Germline V gene lookup returns CDR1 SGHDN and CDR2 FVKESK. This CDR3 is built from 16 residues. The trim removed 8 bases at V and 7 bases at J, leaving 18 bases unmatched. CDR3 nucleotide sequence: TGTGCCAGCGCACTAAGCCGGGACTATCCTCTACATACGCAGTATTTT. The encoded protein is CASALSRDYPLHTQYF.

The chain uses TRBV4-1 and TRBJ2-1, with 7 bases fitting TRBD1. Germline trimming cut 6 bases from V and 11 bases from J; bases unmatched to any gene: 7. There are 12 residues in the CDR3. Germline loops: CDR1 MGHRA, CDR2 YSYEKL. The CDR3 reads CASSEGQRKQFF. The CDR3, as DNA: TGCGCCAGCAGTGAGGGACAGAGAAAGCAGTTCTTC.

In this sample, this clone turned up once. The J gene is TRBJ2-4, the V gene TRBV11-2; D may be TRBD2 (6 bases). The germline V gene has CDR1 SGHAT and CDR2 FQNNGV. The CDR3 is made up of 15 amino acids. With 3 bases removed from V and 6 bases from J, the gap between germline ends came to 15 bases. The CDR3 DNA sequence: TGTGCCAGCAGCTTGTACCTCGGAGGGTTAAACATTCAGTACTTC. It encodes CASSLYLGGLNIQYF.